The 24 T cell receptor beta chains presented below share a single source sample, sequenced in a study of shared clonotypes between healthy human individuals. Assay: immunoSEQ multiplex PCR; the TCRdb copy retains only in-frame clones and omits some. Among about 1.5 million clones, about 96% were seen once, and the ten largest hold approximately 1%. Sequenced sample: naive CD4+ T cells sorted from blood. Stated subset: CD45RA+ positively selected. The receptors come from a man aged 30 to 45 in good health.

The chain is built from TRBV18 and TRBJ1-1; the D gene is possibly TRBD1 (6 bases). The CDR3 sequence is 16 residues long. Germline CDR1 reads KGHSH; CDR2 reads LQKENI. The V end was cut by 0 bases, the J end by 5 bases, with 16 bases between. CDR3 in amino acids: CASSPPVRGAGTEAFF. For the CDR3, the DNA is TGTGCCAGCTCACCACCGGTCCGGGGGGCTGGGACTGAAGCTTTCTTT.

V is TRBV19 and J is TRBJ2-1; tentative D call: TRBD2 (5 bases). This CDR3 has 15 amino acids. Trimming took off 5 bases at V and 2 bases at J, with 13 bases between the two ends. Germline CDR1 reads LNHDA; CDR2 reads SQIVND (reference sequence). CDR3 residues: CASSVTGIPYNEQFF. CDR3 DNA: TGTGCCAGTAGTGTCACCGGGATACCCTACAATGAGCAGTTCTTC.

As concerns this clone: This CDR3 is also generated by other DNA sequences in the sample. V gene TRBV5-1 combines with J gene TRBJ2-5, with 11 bases lining up with TRBD2. This CDR3 is built from 15 residues. V dropped 3 bases and J dropped 2; count of bases not matched to a gene: 3. Germline CDR1 and CDR2: SGHRS and YFSETQ. CDR3 protein: CASSSGTSGQETQYF. Written as DNA, the CDR3 is TGCGCCAGCAGCTCAGGGACTAGCGGACAAGAGACCCAGTACTTC.

The chain links TRBV11-3 to TRBJ2-5; D gene ambiguous. Trimming took 5 bases from V and 3 from J, leaving 10 bases between them. In germline, CDR1 is SGHNT, CDR2 YENEEA. The CDR3 sequence is 13 residues long. Here the CDR3 DNA reads TGTGCCAGCAGCCCGAGCGAAAAAGAGACCCAGTACTTC. This encodes CASSPSEKETQYF.

V and J are TRBV12-2 and TRBJ1-2. TRBV12-2 is a pseudogene segment. This CDR3 spans 11 amino acids. This CDR3 is CASRSDYGYTF. The CDR3 DNA is TGTGCAAGTCGCTCTGACTATGGCTACACCTTC.

The J gene is TRBJ2-6, the V gene TRBV27; 10 nucleotides match TRBD1. The germline V gene has CDR1 MNHEY and CDR2 SMNVEV (reference sequence). This CDR3 region has 16 residues. Germline trimming cut 6 bases from V and 5 bases from J; bases unmatched to any gene: 7. This CDR3 reads CASSATGGAWANVLTF. The CDR3 DNA reads TGTGCCAGCAGCGCGACAGGGGGCGCGTGGGCCAACGTCCTGACTTTC.

This chain links TRBV27 with TRBJ2-1; D is possibly TRBD2 (6 bases). The CDR3 consists of 16 residues. In germline, CDR1 is MNHEY, CDR2 SMNVEV (reference sequence). The V end lost 5 bases, the J end lost 4 bases, and 18 bases lay between the germline ends. The CDR3 sequence is CASSRVGAGRYNEQFF. CDR3 DNA sequence: TGTGCCAGCAGTAGAGTCGGGGCGGGAAGGTACAATGAGCAGTTCTTC.

The rearrangement links TRBV18 to TRBJ2-1; 10 bases are shared with TRBD2. CDR1 is KGHSH, CDR2 LQKENI, per germline. V was pared by 6 bases and J by 2 bases, with 4 bases of the junction left unmatched. CDR3 size: 15 residues. The chain's CDR3 is CASSRLAGPYNEQFF. The CDR3 region has the DNA TGTGCCAGCTCGCGACTAGCGGGCCCCTACAATGAGCAGTTCTTC.

The rearrangement links TRBV28 to TRBJ2-7, with 8 bases identical to TRBD2. CDR3 size: 15 residues. Germline V gene lookup returns CDR1 MDHEN and CDR2 SYDVKM. V trimming: 4 bases; J trimming: 0 bases; junction bases outside the gene matches: 5. CDR3 sequence: CASSSAGGISYEQYF. The CDR3 DNA is TGTGCCAGCAGTTCTGCGGGAGGAATCTCCTACGAGCAGTACTTC.

V and J are TRBV28 and TRBJ2-7; 7 nucleotides match TRBD2. Germline V CDR1 and CDR2: MDHEN, SYDVKM. The CDR3 consists of 15 residues. The ends lost 8 bases at V and 1 base at J; junction bases unmatched: 11. The CDR3 loop reads CASGGREPLSYEQYF. CDR3 nucleotide sequence: TGTGCCAGCGGGGGGAGGGAACCCCTATCCTACGAGCAGTACTTC.

The CDR3 coding sequence is TGTGCCAGCAGGACACCAACAAGGTCCCGGGACAGGATGGTCCCATTCACTGAAGCTTTCTTT. Its protein is CASRTPTRSRDRMVPFTEAFF. The rearrangement links TRBV2 to TRBJ1-1; 8 nucleotides agree with TRBD1. The V gene end was trimmed by 6 bases and the J gene end by 4 bases; junction bases not matched to a gene: 28. Germline lookup yields CDR1 SNHLY and CDR2 FYNNEI. The CDR3 sequence is 21 residues long.

Only one count was recorded for this clone. The chain carries TRBV9 and TRBJ2-1; no clear D. The CDR3 sequence is 16 residues long. Germline V gives CDR1 SGDLS, CDR2 YYNGEE. V lost 0 bases, J lost 8 bases, and 18 bases lay in between. The chain's CDR3 is CASSVVSGSALDEQFF. Here the CDR3 DNA reads TGTGCCAGCAGCGTAGTATCAGGTTCGGCGTTGGATGAGCAGTTCTTC.

CDR3 region: CASSLTLAGGYEQYF. The CDR3, as DNA: TGTGCCAGCAGCTTAACACTAGCGGGTGGCTACGAGCAGTACTTC. The chain carries TRBV7-2 and TRBJ2-7, with 9 bases aligning to TRBD2. Germline-derived CDR1 and CDR2 are SGHTA and FQGNSA. This CDR3 has 15 amino acids. Trimming at V came to 2 bases and at J to 3 bases, leaving 5 bases not matched to a gene.

This sequence joins TRBV9 and TRBJ2-6, with D perhaps assigned TRBD1 or TRBD2 (5 bases each). CDR1 and CDR2 from the germline V gene are SGDLS and YYNGEE. The V end was cut by 1 base, the J end by 4 bases, with 9 bases between. The CDR3 length is 15 residues. This CDR3 is CASSVRGVGANVLTF. The CDR3 DNA follows: TGTGCCAGCAGCGTAAGAGGGGTAGGGGCCAACGTCCTGACTTTC.

This clone came up once. The chain links TRBV6-6 to TRBJ1-1, with 9 bases matching TRBD1. V dropped 5 bases and J dropped 0; count of bases not matched to a gene: 1. Germline lookup yields CDR1 MNHNY and CDR2 SVGAGI (reference sequence). CDR3 size: 14 residues. The CDR3, as DNA: TGTGCCAGCAGTAGGGACAGGGTGAACACTGAAGCTTTCTTT. Amino acid sequence: CASSRDRVNTEAFF.

This chain links TRBV10-1 with TRBJ2-1; TRBD1 aligns across 8 bases. Germline trimming cut 4 bases from V and 2 bases from J; bases unmatched to any gene: 1. Germline V gene data show CDR1 as WNHNN and CDR2 as SYGVQD (reference sequence). CDR3 length: 14 amino acids. Written as DNA, the CDR3 is TGCGCCAGCAGTGGACAGGGGACCTACAATGAGCAGTTCTTC. This codes for CASSGQGTYNEQFF.

The chain combines TRBV2 with TRBJ2-7, with 13 bases fitting TRBD2. There are 19 residues in the CDR3. Trimming at V came to 4 bases and at J to 3 bases, leaving 15 bases not matched to a gene. Germline CDR1 and CDR2: SNHLY and FYNNEI. The CDR3 here is CASSVDGTSGNRNFYEQYF. CDR3 nucleotide sequence: TGTGCCAGCAGTGTCGATGGGACTAGCGGGAACCGGAATTTCTACGAGCAGTACTTC.

CDR3 residues: CASTSLGLATDTQYF. The CDR3, as DNA: TGTGCCAGCACCTCACTGGGACTAGCCACAGATACGCAGTATTTT. The chain uses TRBV27 and TRBJ2-3; 9 bases are shared with TRBD2. After removal of 7 bases from V and 2 bases from J, the junction contained 7 bases not matched to a gene. The CDR3 length is 15 residues. Germline V gene data show CDR1 as MNHEY and CDR2 as SMNVEV (reference sequence).

The chain carries TRBV2 and TRBJ2-7; possibly TRBD1 for D (5 bases). The CDR3 length is 14 residues. Germline V lookup: CDR1 SNHLY, CDR2 FYNNEI. Trimming left V 1 base short and J 2 bases short, with 9 bases between. The CDR3 region is CASSEEDKAYEQYF. CDR3 in DNA: TGTGCCAGCAGTGAAGAGGACAAAGCCTACGAGCAGTACTTC.

The chain employs TRBV9 and TRBJ2-3, with TRBD2 matching over 10 bases. The CDR3 runs 18 residues. CDR1 is SGDLS and CDR2 is YYNGEE in the germline V gene. V gave up 0 bases and J gave up 5 bases; unmatched junction bases: 12. CDR3 region: CASSVAPLGLAGEDTQYF. The CDR3 region has the DNA TGTGCCAGCAGCGTAGCGCCACTGGGGCTAGCGGGAGAAGATACGCAGTATTTT.

V is TRBV27 and J is TRBJ1-1; TRBD1 matches 7 bases. J was trimmed by 2 bases and V by 6 bases; bases with no gene match: 18. Germline V gene sequence: CDR1 MNHEY, CDR2 SMNVEV (reference sequence). CDR3 size: 18 residues. The CDR3 is CASSHVYGRGRENTEAFF. The CDR3 nucleotides read TGTGCCAGCAGCCATGTCTACGGTAGGGGGCGAGAAAACACTGAAGCTTTCTTT.

This chain uses TRBV15 with TRBJ2-7, with unresolved D. This CDR3 region has 14 residues. The V and J ends lost 1 base and 5 bases respectively, with 12 bases between them. Germline CDR1 is LNHNV and CDR2 is YYDKDF (reference sequence). The CDR3 region is CATSRGPNLDEQYF. In DNA form, the CDR3 reads TGTGCCACCAGCAGAGGCCCTAACTTGGACGAGCAGTACTTC. Drawing the rest from reference TRBV15 and TRBJ2-7, the complete variable domain is DAMVIQNPRYQVTQFGKPVTLSCSQTLNHNVMYWYQQKSSQAPKLLFHYYDKDFNNEADTPDNFQSRRPNTSFCFLDIRSPGLGDTAMYLCATSRGPNLDEQYFGPGTRLTVT.

The J gene is TRBJ2-1, the V gene TRBV5-1; 7 nucleotides match TRBD1. This CDR3 comprises 14 residues. After removal of 4 bases from V and 7 bases from J, the junction contained 8 bases not matched to a gene. The germline CDR1 and CDR2 sequences are SGHRS and YFSETQ. For the CDR3, the DNA is TGCGCCAGCAGCGTCCAGGGACAGTCTAATGAGCAGTTCTTC. It encodes CASSVQGQSNEQFF.

The V call is TRBV4-3, the J call TRBJ1-1, with a possible D match to TRBD1 (5 bases). The ends were cut back, 0 bases at V and 10 bases at J, with 21 bases in the middle. The length of the CDR3 is 16 residues. CDR1 and CDR2 from the germline V gene are LGHNA and YSLEER. In DNA form, the CDR3 reads TGCGCCAGCAGCCAAGATGTGGCGGGGCTCGTCAGCGTAGCTTTCTTT. Translating it yields CASSQDVAGLVSVAFF.